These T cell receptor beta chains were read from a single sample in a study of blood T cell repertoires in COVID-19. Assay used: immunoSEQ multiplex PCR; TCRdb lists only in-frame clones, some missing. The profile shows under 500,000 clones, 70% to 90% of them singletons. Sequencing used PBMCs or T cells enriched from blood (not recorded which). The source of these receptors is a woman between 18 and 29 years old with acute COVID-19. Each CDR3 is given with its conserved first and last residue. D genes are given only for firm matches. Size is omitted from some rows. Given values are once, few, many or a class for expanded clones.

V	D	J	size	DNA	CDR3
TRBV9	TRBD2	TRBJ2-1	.	TGTGCCAGCAGCGCTAGCGGGAGAGGGGGAAGGGGGTACAATGAGCAGTTCTTC	CASSASGRGGRGYNEQFF
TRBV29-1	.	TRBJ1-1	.	TGCAGCGTTGAAGCTCTCGAAGCTTTCTTT	CSVEALEAFF
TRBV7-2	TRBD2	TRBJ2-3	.	TGTGCCAGCAGCTTAGCAGCGGGAGGGCCCTCTACAGATACGCAGTATTTT	CASSLAAGGPSTDTQYF
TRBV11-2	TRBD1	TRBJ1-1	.	TGTGCCAGCAGCTCGCTTTTTGGGAGGCGGCAGGGGGGAGCTTTCTTT	CASSSLFGRRQGGAFF
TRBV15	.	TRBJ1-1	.	TGTGCCACCAGCAGAGAGCGGGGGGTGGGGAACACTGAAGCTTTCTTT	CATSRERGVGNTEAFF
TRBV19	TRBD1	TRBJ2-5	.	TGTGCCAGTACTGCCGGGACAGGGGTCGGAGTAGAAGAGACCCAGTACTTC	CASTAGTGVGVEETQYF
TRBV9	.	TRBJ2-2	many	TGTGCCAGCAGCGTCAGGGCTGAGAACACCGGGGAGCTGTTTTTT	CASSVRAENTGELFF
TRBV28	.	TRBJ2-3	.	TGTGCCAGCAGTGGGGCAGGGGTAGTCCCAGATACGCAGTATTTT	CASSGAGVVPDTQYF
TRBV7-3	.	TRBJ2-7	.	TGTGCCAGCAGCTTCCGCGGGGACGGAACCTACGAGCAGTACTTC	CASSFRGDGTYEQYF
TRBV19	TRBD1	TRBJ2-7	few	TGTGCCACCGCTCGGGACAGCCTCTACGAGCAGTACTTC	CATARDSLYEQYF
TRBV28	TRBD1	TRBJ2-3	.	TGTGCCAGCAGGAAATCAGGGGGTACAGATACGCAGTATTTT	CASRKSGGTDTQYF
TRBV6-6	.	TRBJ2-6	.	TGTGCCACCGTCCCAGAAGTCGCTGGGGCCAACGTCCTGACTTTC	CATVPEVAGANVLTF
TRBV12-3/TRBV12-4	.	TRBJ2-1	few	TGTGCCAGCAGCCGTGCAGCCTACAATGAGCAGTTCTTC	CASSRAAYNEQFF
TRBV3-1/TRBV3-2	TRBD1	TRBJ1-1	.	TGTGCCAGCAGCGAAACCGGGACAGGGGGAACTGAAGCTTTCTTT	CASSETGTGGTEAFF
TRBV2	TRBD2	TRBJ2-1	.	TGTGCCAGCAGGGTGTCGCTAGCGGGAGGCCTCTCCTACAATGAGCAGTTCTTC	CASRVSLAGGLSYNEQFF
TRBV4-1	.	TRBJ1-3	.	TGCGCCAGCAGTCACAGCGAGGGGGTGAGCTCTGGAAACACCATATATTTT	CASSHSEGVSSGNTIYF
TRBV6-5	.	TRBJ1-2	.	TGTGCCAGCACCCCCAGCCGGGGGGCTGGCTATGGCTACACCTTC	CASTPSRGAGYGYTF